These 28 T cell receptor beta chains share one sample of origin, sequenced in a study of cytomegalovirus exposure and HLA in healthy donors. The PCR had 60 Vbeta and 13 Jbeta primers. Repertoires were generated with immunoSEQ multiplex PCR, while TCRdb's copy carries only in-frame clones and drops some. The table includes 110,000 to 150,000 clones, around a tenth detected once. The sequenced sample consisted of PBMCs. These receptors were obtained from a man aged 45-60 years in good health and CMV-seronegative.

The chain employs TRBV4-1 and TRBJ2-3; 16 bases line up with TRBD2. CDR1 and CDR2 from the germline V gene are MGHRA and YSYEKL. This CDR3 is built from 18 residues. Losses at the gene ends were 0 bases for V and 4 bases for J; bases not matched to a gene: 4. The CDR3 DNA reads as TGCGCCAGCAGCCAAGAGGGGACTAGCGGGAGGGCATCAGATACGCAGTATTTT. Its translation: CASSQEGTSGRASDTQYF.

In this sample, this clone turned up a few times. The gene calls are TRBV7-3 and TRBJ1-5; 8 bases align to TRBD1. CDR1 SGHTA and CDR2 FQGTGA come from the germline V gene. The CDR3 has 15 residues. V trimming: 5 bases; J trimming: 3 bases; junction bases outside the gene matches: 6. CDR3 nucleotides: TGTGCCAGCAGCCCCGGGACAGGTCCCAATCAGCCCCAGCATTTT. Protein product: CASSPGTGPNQPQHF.

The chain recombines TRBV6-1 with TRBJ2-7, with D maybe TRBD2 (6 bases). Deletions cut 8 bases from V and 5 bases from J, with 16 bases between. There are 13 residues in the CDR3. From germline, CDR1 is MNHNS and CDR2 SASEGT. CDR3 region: CASPSEGRDEQYF. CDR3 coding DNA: TGTGCCAGCCCCTCGGAGGGAAGAGACGAGCAGTACTTC.

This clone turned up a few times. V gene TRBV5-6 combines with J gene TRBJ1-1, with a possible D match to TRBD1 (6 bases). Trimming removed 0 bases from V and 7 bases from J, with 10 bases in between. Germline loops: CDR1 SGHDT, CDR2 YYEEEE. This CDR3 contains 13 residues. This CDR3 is CASSLDDRIEAFF. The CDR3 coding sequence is TGTGCCAGCAGCTTGGACGACAGGATTGAAGCTTTCTTT.

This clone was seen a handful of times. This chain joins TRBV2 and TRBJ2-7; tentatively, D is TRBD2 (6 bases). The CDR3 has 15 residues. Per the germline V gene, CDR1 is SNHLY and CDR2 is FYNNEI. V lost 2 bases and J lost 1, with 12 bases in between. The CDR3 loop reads CASSESGGESYEQYF. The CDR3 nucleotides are TGTGCCAGCAGTGAATCTGGAGGGGAATCCTACGAGCAGTACTTC.

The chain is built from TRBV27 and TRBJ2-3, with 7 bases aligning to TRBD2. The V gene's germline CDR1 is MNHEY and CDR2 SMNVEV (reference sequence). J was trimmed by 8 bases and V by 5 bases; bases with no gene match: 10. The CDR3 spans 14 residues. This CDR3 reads CASSLQRGFGTQYF. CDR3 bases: TGTGCCAGCAGTCTTCAGCGGGGCTTTGGTACGCAGTATTTT.

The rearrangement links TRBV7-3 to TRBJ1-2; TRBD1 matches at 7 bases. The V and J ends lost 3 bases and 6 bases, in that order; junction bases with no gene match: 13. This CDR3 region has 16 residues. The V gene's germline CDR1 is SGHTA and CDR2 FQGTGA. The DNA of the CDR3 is TGTGCCAGCAGCTTGAGACAGGGCGGCTCTGAGAATGGCTACACCTTC. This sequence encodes CASSLRQGGSENGYTF. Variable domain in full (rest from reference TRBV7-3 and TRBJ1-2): GAGVSQTPSNKVTEKGKYVELRCDPISGHTALYWYRQSLGQGPEFLIYFQGTGAADDSGLPNDRFFAVRPEGSVSTLKIQRTERGDSAVYLCASSLRQGGSENGYTFGSGTRLTVV.

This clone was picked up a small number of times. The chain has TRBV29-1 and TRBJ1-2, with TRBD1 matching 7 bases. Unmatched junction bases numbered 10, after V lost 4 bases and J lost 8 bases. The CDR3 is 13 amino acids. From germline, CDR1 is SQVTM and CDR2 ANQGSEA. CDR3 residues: CSVALGQESGYTF. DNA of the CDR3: TGCAGCGTTGCGTTAGGACAGGAAAGCGGCTACACCTTC.

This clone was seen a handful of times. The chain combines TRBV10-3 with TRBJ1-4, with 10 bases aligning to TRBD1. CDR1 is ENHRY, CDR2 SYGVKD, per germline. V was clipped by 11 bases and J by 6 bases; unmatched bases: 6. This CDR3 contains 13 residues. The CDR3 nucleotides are TGTGCCTCAAGGGGGACAGGGGATGAAAAACTGTTTTTT. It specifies CASRGTGDEKLFF.

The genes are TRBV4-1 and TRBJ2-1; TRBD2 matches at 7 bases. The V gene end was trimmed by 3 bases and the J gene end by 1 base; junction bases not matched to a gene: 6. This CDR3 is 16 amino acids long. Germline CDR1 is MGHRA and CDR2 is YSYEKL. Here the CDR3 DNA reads TGCGCCAGCAGCCAGACCGCGGGAGCGTCCTACAATGAGCAGTTCTTC. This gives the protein CASSQTAGASYNEQFF.

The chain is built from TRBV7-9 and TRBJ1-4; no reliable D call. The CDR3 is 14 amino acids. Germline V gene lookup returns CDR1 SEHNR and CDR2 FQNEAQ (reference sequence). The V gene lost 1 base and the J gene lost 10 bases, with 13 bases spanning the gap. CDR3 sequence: CASSLGEGRGKLFF. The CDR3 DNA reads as TGTGCCAGCAGCTTAGGCGAAGGACGGGGAAAACTGTTTTTT.

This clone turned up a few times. The CDR3 sequence is CAWRLQGLGEQFF. The CDR3 coding sequence is TGTGCCTGGAGACTACAGGGCCTCGGTGAGCAGTTCTTC. This chain joins TRBV30 and TRBJ2-1; D is perhaps TRBD1 (6 bases). There are 13 residues in the CDR3. Deletions cut 3 bases from V and 9 bases from J, with 15 bases between. Germline V gene sequence: CDR1 GTSNPN, CDR2 SVGIG (reference sequence).

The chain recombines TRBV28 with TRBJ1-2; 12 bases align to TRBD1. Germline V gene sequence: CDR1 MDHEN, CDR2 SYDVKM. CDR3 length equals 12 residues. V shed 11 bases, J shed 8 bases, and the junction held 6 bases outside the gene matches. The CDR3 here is CASGQGAFGYTF. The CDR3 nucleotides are TGTGCCTCGGGACAGGGGGCATTCGGCTACACCTTC.

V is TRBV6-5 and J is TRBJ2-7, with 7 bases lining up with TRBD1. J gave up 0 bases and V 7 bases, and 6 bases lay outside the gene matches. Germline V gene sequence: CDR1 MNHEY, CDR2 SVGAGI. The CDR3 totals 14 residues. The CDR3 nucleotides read TGTGCCAGCACGTCAGCAGGGGGCTCCTACGAGCAGTACTTC. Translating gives CASTSAGGSYEQYF.

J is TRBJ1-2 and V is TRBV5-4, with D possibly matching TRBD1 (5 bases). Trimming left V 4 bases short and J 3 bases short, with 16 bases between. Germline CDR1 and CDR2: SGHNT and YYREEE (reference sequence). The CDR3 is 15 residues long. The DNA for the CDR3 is TGTGCCAGCAGCCTCTTTGGCGGGGCCCACTATGGCTACACCTTC. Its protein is CASSLFGGAHYGYTF.

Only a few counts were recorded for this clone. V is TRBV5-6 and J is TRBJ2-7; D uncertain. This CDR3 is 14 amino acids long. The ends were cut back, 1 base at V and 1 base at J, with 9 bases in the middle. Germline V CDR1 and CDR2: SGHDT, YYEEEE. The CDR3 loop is CASSLYSGSYEQYF. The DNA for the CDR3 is TGTGCCAGCAGCTTGTATTCCGGTTCCTACGAGCAGTACTTC.

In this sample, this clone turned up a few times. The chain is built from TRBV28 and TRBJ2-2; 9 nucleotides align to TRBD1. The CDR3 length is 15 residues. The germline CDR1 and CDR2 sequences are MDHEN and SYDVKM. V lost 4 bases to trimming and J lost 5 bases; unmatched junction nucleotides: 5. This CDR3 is CASSWGQGGTGELFF. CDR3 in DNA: TGTGCCAGCAGTTGGGGACAGGGAGGGACCGGGGAGCTGTTTTTT.

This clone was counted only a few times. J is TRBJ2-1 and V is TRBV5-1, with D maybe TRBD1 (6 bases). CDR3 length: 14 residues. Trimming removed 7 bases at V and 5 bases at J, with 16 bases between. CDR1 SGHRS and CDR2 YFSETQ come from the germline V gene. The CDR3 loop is CASSGQPRDNEQFF. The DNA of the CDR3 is TGCGCCAGCTCAGGACAGCCTAGGGACAATGAGCAGTTCTTC.

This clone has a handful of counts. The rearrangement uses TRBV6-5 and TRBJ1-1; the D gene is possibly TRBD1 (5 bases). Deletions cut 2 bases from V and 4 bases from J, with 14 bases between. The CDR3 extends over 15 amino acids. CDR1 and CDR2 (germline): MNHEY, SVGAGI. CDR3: CASSYPQGSGTEAFF. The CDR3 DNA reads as TGTGCCAGCAGTTACCCGCAGGGTTCGGGCACTGAAGCTTTCTTT.

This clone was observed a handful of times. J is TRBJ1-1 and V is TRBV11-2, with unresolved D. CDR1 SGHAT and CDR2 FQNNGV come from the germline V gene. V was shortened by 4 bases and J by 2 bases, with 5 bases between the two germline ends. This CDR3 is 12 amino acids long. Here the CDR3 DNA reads TGTGCCAGCAGCTATATAAACACTGAAGCTTTCTTT. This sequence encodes CASSYINTEAFF.

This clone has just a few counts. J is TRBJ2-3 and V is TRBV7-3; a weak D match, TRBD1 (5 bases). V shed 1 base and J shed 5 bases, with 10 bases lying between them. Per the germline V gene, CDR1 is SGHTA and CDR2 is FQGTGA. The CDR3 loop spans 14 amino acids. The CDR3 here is CASSLITGVDTQYF. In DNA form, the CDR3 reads TGTGCCAGCAGCTTAATAACAGGAGTAGATACGCAGTATTTT.

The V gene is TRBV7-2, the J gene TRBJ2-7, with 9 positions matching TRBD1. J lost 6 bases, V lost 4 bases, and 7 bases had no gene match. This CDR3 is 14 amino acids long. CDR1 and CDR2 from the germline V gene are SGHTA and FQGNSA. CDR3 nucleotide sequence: TGTGCCAGCAGCTGGGGGGGACAGGGCTCCGAGCAGTACTTC. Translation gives CASSWGGQGSEQYF.

DNA for the CDR3: TGTGCCAGCAGCCCAGGGGACGCCCGCTCCTACAATGAGCAGTTCTTC. This gives the protein CASSPGDARSYNEQFF. This rearrangement joins TRBV6-6 to TRBJ2-1, with D perhaps TRBD1 (6 bases). CDR1 MNHNY and CDR2 SVGAGI come from the germline V gene (reference sequence). Trimming removed 6 bases from V and 0 bases from J, with 15 bases in between. The CDR3 is 16 residues long.

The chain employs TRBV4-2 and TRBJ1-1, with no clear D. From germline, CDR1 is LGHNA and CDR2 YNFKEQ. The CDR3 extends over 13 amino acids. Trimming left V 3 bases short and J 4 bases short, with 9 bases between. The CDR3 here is CASSQSRGTEAFF. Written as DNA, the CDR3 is TGTGCCAGCAGCCAGAGTAGAGGCACTGAAGCTTTCTTT.

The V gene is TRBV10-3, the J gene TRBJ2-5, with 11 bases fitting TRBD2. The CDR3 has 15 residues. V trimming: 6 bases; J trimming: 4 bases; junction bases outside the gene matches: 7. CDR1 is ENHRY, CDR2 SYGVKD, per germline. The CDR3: CAIRDSGGAGETQYF. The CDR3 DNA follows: TGTGCCATCAGGGATAGCGGGGGGGCCGGAGAGACCCAGTACTTC.

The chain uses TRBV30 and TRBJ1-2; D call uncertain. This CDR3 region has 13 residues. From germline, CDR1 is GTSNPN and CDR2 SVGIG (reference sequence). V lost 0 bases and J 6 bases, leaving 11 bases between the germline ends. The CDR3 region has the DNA TGTGCCTGGAGTGTACTCCCAGGCCATGGCTACACCTTC. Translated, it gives CAWSVLPGHGYTF.

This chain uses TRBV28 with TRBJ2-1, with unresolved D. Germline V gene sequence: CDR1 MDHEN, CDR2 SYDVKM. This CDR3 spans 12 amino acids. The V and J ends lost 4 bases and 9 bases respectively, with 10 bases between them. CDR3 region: CASSSPPSEQFF. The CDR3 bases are TGTGCCAGCAGTTCCCCACCGAGTGAGCAGTTCTTC.

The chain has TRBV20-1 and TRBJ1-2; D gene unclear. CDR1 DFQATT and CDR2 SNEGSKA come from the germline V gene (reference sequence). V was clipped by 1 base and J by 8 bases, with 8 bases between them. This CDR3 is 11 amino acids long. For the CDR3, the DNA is TGCAGTGCTAGAGGCGGTATCGGCTACACCTTC. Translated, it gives CSARGGIGYTF.